This T cell receptor (beta chain) comes out of a study of cytomegalovirus exposure and HLA in healthy donors. CDR1 is LNHDA and CDR2 is SQIVND in the germline V gene (reference sequence). The length of the CDR3 is 13 residues. Trimming removed 8 bases from V and 5 bases from J, with 15 bases in between. Primers for the PCR totalled 60 Vbeta and 13 Jbeta. Clones were read by immunoSEQ multiplex PCR, and TCRdb kept only the in-frame ones, dropping some. The repertoire consists of approximately 140,000 clones, with over 75% occurring once and the leading ten covering 1.5% to 2%. This clone occurred once.

The source is a boy under 18 in good health and CMV-seronegative. What was sequenced was PBMCs. This rearrangement joins TRBV19 to TRBJ1-1; maybe TRBD1 (5 bases). This CDR3 reads CASRDRGGTEAFF. DNA for the CDR3: TGTGCCAGTCGGGACCGAGGAGGGACTGAAGCTTTCTTT.